This T cell receptor beta chain appears in the sequencing data of a study of T cell responses to AZD1222 COVID-19 vaccine (dated by TCRdb to the early 2020s). Concerning the study at large: TCR sequencing was performed for approximately 240 trial participants, of whom 200 to 210 were given two doses of AZD1222 and around 25 were given two doses of MenACWY control vaccine. Trial participants were enrolled by age into 18-55, 56-69 and 70-plus year subgroups, with about 150, 27 and 61 TCR-sequenced participants respectively. What the work shows at the level of the full study, not this receptor alone: A significant rise in spike-specific TCR breadth and depth was observed after two AZD1222 doses relative to day 0 and relative to MenACWY recipients. Conclusions about previously exposed vaccinees are limited, since just a handful of AZD1222 recipients were seropositive for SARS-CoV-2 at baseline. Reportedly, almost half of the unique spike-specific TCRs recognized epitopes lying outside the regions that are mutated in the B.1.351 and B.1.1.7 variants. Because no day 14 peak-response samples were available, the repertoires could be characterized only after the peak T cell response. The vaccine-associated CD4 TCRs covered the entire spike protein, and the dominant responses fell in regions 160-218 and 743-854. Most participants were white British and females outnumbered males, and the authors suggested that clonal diversity may have been underestimated. The 56-69-year group was small, and its depth increase did not reach significance, likely because of low power.

As for this clone: No antigen is known for it. Base qualities are missing; no much larger clone stands one base away.

CDR3 length: 13 amino acids, cysteine to phenylalanine. The CDR3 DNA has 39 bases and is translated from base 1. The CDR1 and CDR2 encoded by the germline V gene (reference sequence) are LNHDA and SQIVND. V and J lose 0 bases and 6 bases, and a span of 8 bases separates them. Read against the paper, the sample's time point label means: about 28 days (+/-7) after the second vaccine dose. Because spike-specific TCR depth and breadth did not differ between the two schedules, AZD1222 recipients who got a second dose at roughly 4 weeks were pooled with those who got a second dose at roughly 12 weeks. Vaccinee samples were obtained from the UK trials COV001 and COV002, which included a single-blind randomized controlled phase 2/3 trial of AZD1222 (ChAdOx1 nCoV-19) in healthy adults. Trial participant PBMC samples were collected at day 0 and day 28 after the second dose for TCRbeta chain sequencing. The CDR3 regions of human TCRbeta chains were analyzed by immunosequencing. On the study's bioinformatics: TCRs in the repertoires were compared against a reference library of SARS-CoV-2-specific TCRs that had been generated with the MIRA antigen-specificity platform. Breadth was defined as the fraction of unique TCRs that were SARS-CoV-2-associated, and depth was defined as the fraction of total T cells that were SARS-CoV-2-associated. Using the MIRA data, every spike-specific TCR was mapped to the spike region that the TCR reacted to and assigned to either a CD4 or a CD8 class. Log10-transformed breadth and depth values were compared by one-way ANOVA with Sidak's multiple comparisons tests. This immuneACCESS table, as held by TCRdb, lists in-frame sequences with V and J called but not all clones. Of the missing ones, under half trace to an unresolved V gene in checked studies; the others have no known cause. V and J calls and clone size follow that table, whereas D and trimming were derived from the DNA. The sample contains some 60,000 clones, around nine tenths of them found a single time. Of the sample, 6.9% falls within the top ten clones.

The sequence was obtained from an adult who received the AZD1222 COVID-19 vaccine. The sample here was peripheral blood, taken 28 days after the second AZD1222 dose. The chain is encoded by TRBV19 joined to TRBJ1-1; the D gene is unclear. Here the CDR3 is given as CASSIDRGPEAFF. The nucleotide sequence reads as follows: TGTGCCAGTAGTATAGATCGGGGTCCTGAAGCTTTCTTT. Where the CDR3 stops, the reference TRBV19 and TRBJ1-1 genes take over; the full variable domain is DGGITQSPKYLFRKEGQNVTLSCEQNLNHDAMYWYRQDPGQGLRLIYYSQIVNDFQKGDIAEGYSVSREKKESFPLTVTSAQKNPTAFYLCASSIDRGPEAFFGQGTRLTVV.